A single sample gave rise to the 25 T cell receptor beta chains below, sequenced in a study of CD8 T cells in Susac syndrome. Reverse transcription of roughly 0.45 to 1 ug RNA was carried out with random hexamers. Using its own MiXCR run on the immunoSEQ multiplex PCR reads, TCRdb lists one record per CDR3 protein. The table lists about 120,000 distinct CDR3 sequences, 94% of them singletons. The specimen sequenced was CD4+ T cells from PBMCs. The source is a human donor in good health.

The V gene is TRBV30, the J gene TRBJ2-3, with unresolved D. Germline V gene data show CDR1 as GTSNPN and CDR2 as SVGIG (reference sequence). The CDR3 is 12 amino acids. V was trimmed by 0 bases and J by 9 bases, leaving 10 bases between them. CDR3: CAWSVSVLTQYF. The CDR3 DNA is TGTGCCTGGAGTGTGTCGGTGTTAACGCAGTATTTT.

This clonotype came up once. This chain uses TRBV7-2 with TRBJ1-6, with D possibly TRBD1 on 6 matching bases. The CDR3 spans 16 residues. V lost 2 bases and J lost 7, with 15 bases in between. Germline V gene data show CDR1 as SGHTA and CDR2 as FQGNSA. The CDR3 region is CASSLQSGGGNSPLHF. As DNA, the CDR3 is TGTGCCAGCAGCTTACAATCCGGGGGCGGAAATTCACCCCTCCACTTT.

The V and J genes are TRBV19 and TRBJ2-7; D unclear. This CDR3 is 14 amino acids long. Germline lookup yields CDR1 LNHDA and CDR2 SQIVND (reference sequence). V was shortened by 3 bases and J by 0 bases, with 9 bases between the two germline ends. The CDR3 DNA sequence: TGTGCCAGTAGTATGGCAGTATTCTCCTACGAGCAGTACTTC. It encodes CASSMAVFSYEQYF.

The V call is TRBV7-2, the J call TRBJ1-3; no clear D. V was pared by 5 bases and J by 3 bases, with 14 bases between. The length of the CDR3 is 15 residues. Germline V gives CDR1 SGHTA, CDR2 FQGNSA. The CDR3 nucleotides read TGTGCCAGCAGCCTCAGTTCGGGTGTTGGAAACACCATATATTTT. Translating it yields CASSLSSGVGNTIYF.

This clonotype has only one observation. V usage is TRBV18 and J usage is TRBJ2-3; D gene ambiguous. V shed 1 base and J shed 2 bases, with 7 bases lying between them. The CDR3 is made up of 14 amino acids. Germline assignment: CDR1 KGHSH and CDR2 LQKENI. The CDR3 DNA follows: TGTGCCAGCTCACCACGCAGCTCCACAGATACGCAGTATTTT. This encodes CASSPRSSTDTQYF.

The chain combines TRBV19 with TRBJ2-7, with 7 bases fitting TRBD1. The CDR3 spans 14 residues. V trimming: 3 bases; J trimming: 3 bases; junction bases outside the gene matches: 5. CDR1 is LNHDA, CDR2 SQIVND, per germline (reference sequence). The CDR3 here is CASSIGTAIYEQYF. The CDR3 region has the DNA TGTGCCAGTAGTATCGGGACAGCGATCTACGAGCAGTACTTC.

CDR3 DNA: TGTGCCAGCAGTCCAGCTCAGGGGGCAGGCCAGCCCCAGCATTTT. Protein product: CASSPAQGAGQPQHF. The chain recombines TRBV25-1 with TRBJ1-5; 8 bases align to TRBD1. The CDR3 is made up of 15 amino acids. The V gene's germline CDR1 is MGHDK and CDR2 SYGVNS. After removal of 5 bases from V and 7 bases from J, the junction contained 10 bases not matched to a gene.

The chain uses TRBV20-1 and TRBJ2-7; TRBD1 aligns across 7 bases. V shed 3 bases and J 4 bases; nucleotides not matched to a gene: 6. Germline CDR1 reads DFQATT; CDR2 reads SNEGSKA (reference sequence). CDR3 length equals 13 residues. The CDR3 sequence is CSASPGQRYEQYF. CDR3 coding DNA: TGCAGTGCTAGTCCGGGACAGAGGTACGAGCAGTACTTC.

V is TRBV12-3 or TRBV12-4 and J is TRBJ2-3; 8 bases are a match to TRBD2. Trimming at V came to 2 bases and at J to 0 bases, leaving 19 bases not matched to a gene. This CDR3 is built from 21 residues. The CDR3 DNA is TGTGCCAGCAGTTTAATTGAGTTTACTAGCGGACTTTGGGGTAGCACAGATACGCAGTATTTT. It codes for CASSLIEFTSGLWGSTDTQYF.

The chain joins TRBV7-2 to TRBJ2-1; 10 positions agree with TRBD1. With 4 bases clipped from V and 6 bases from J, the junction kept 6 bases outside the gene matches. This CDR3 spans 15 amino acids. Per the germline V gene, CDR1 is SGHTA and CDR2 is FQGNSA. CDR3 DNA sequence: TGTGCCAGCAGCTCGTGGGACAGGGGTAGCAATGAGCAGTTCTTC. Its protein is CASSSWDRGSNEQFF.

This chain joins TRBV12-3 or TRBV12-4 and TRBJ1-6; D is uncertain. Trimming pared 4 bases from V and 7 bases from J, leaving 17 bases between. CDR3 length: 16 residues. CDR3 DNA sequence: TGTGCCAGCAGTTCGGGCCCCCCGGCGGGAAATTCACCCCTCCACTTT. Translated, it gives CASSSGPPAGNSPLHF.

This clonotype was recorded once. The genes are TRBV19 and TRBJ1-2; perhaps TRBD1 as D (6 bases). V was shortened by 8 bases and J by 5 bases, with 18 bases between the two germline ends. The CDR3 covers 14 residues. The germline V gene has CDR1 LNHDA and CDR2 SQIVND (reference sequence). CDR3 DNA sequence: TGTGCCAGTTCTGGGGGGGCCCAATCGTATGGCTACACCTTC. It encodes CASSGGAQSYGYTF.

The chain couples TRBV29-1 to TRBJ1-5; D perhaps matches TRBD1 (6 bases). Trimming shortened V by 7 bases and J by 3 bases, and 16 bases separated the two germline ends. This CDR3 is 14 amino acids long. CDR1 and CDR2 from the germline V gene are SQVTM and ANQGSEA. The CDR3 DNA follows: TGCAGCGCTATAAAACAGGGAGACAATCAGCCCCAGCATTTT. Translated: CSAIKQGDNQPQHF.

This clonotype is a singleton in its sample. This chain joins TRBV5-1 and TRBJ1-1; D remains unclear. V dropped 5 bases and J dropped 0 bases, with 11 bases sitting between them. Germline V gene data show CDR1 as SGHRS and CDR2 as YFSETQ. This CDR3 spans 14 amino acids. CDR3 in amino acids: CASSYGRLNTEAFF. Here the CDR3 DNA reads TGCGCCAGCAGTTATGGCAGATTGAACACTGAAGCTTTCTTT.

V gene TRBV7-9 combines with J gene TRBJ1-1; D possibly corresponds to TRBD1 (6 bases). The CDR3 runs 14 residues. CDR1 and CDR2 (germline): SEHNR, FQNEAQ (reference sequence). V gave up 5 bases and J gave up 2 bases, with 12 bases separating them. CDR3 in amino acids: CASSGGTRNTEAFF. The CDR3 DNA is TGTGCCAGCAGCGGAGGGACACGCAACACTGAAGCTTTCTTT.

V and J are TRBV3-1 and TRBJ2-2, with D unclear. V was pared by 0 bases and J by 0 bases, with 14 bases between. Per the germline V gene, CDR1 is LGHDT and CDR2 is YNNKEL (reference sequence). The CDR3 is 18 residues long. CDR3 nucleotides: TGTGCCAGCAGCCAAGATTATTGGCAGGCCACGAACACCGGGGAGCTGTTTTTT. This encodes CASSQDYWQATNTGELFF.

The V gene is TRBV24-1, the J gene TRBJ2-5; 7 bases map to TRBD1. The ends lost 2 bases at V and 2 bases at J; junction bases unmatched: 7. Germline CDR1 KGHDR, CDR2 SFDVKD. This CDR3 contains 16 residues. The chain's CDR3 is CATSDSRDSPQETQYF. The CDR3 nucleotides read TGTGCCACCAGTGATTCCCGGGACAGTCCTCAAGAGACCCAGTACTTC.

The chain combines TRBV29-1 with TRBJ2-7, with D perhaps being TRBD1 or TRBD2 (5 bases each). In germline, CDR1 is SQVTM, CDR2 ANQGSEA. Trimming shortened V by 4 bases and J by 4 bases, and 32 bases separated the two germline ends. The CDR3 extends over 19 amino acids. The CDR3, as DNA: TGCAGCGTTGTTAGGTACCGGGCGCTAGCCGACGGGACCGGATACGAGCAGTACTTC. Translation: CSVVRYRALADGTGYEQYF.

The J gene is TRBJ2-3, the V gene TRBV6-2 or TRBV6-3; no clear D. V dropped 5 bases and J dropped 0 bases, with 6 bases sitting between them. This CDR3 is built from 13 residues. Germline lookup yields CDR1 MNHEY and CDR2 SVGEGT. CDR3 nucleotides: TGTGCCAGCAGTAAACCTAGCACAGATACGCAGTATTTT. It yields the protein CASSKPSTDTQYF.

This sequence joins TRBV7-9 and TRBJ2-1; D gene ambiguous. The CDR3 spans 11 residues. V was cut by 2 bases and J by 8 bases, with 4 bases left in between. CDR1 and CDR2 from the germline V gene are SEHNR and FQNEAQ (reference sequence). This CDR3 reads CASSLTHEQFF. CDR3 bases: TGTGCCAGCAGCTTAACTCATGAGCAGTTCTTC.

The V gene is TRBV2, the J gene TRBJ2-1; D unclear. This CDR3 spans 14 amino acids. CDR1 SNHLY and CDR2 FYNNEI come from the germline V gene. V shed 8 bases and J shed 0 bases, with 11 bases lying between them. The CDR3 here is CASADFSSYNEQFF. CDR3 DNA: TGTGCCAGCGCCGACTTCAGCTCCTACAATGAGCAGTTCTTC.

V usage is TRBV7-9 and J usage is TRBJ1-1; 9 bases match TRBD1. CDR1 is SEHNR and CDR2 is FQNEAQ in the germline V gene (reference sequence). With V trimmed by 1 base and J by 3 bases, 6 bases remained unmatched. CDR3 size: 16 residues. The CDR3 region has the DNA TGTGCCAGCAGCTTAGATCCGGGACAGGGAGACACTGAAGCTTTCTTT. As protein: CASSLDPGQGDTEAFF.

The V and J genes are TRBV2 and TRBJ2-1, with D perhaps TRBD2 (5 bases). Between the trimmed V and J ends, which lost 3 bases and 10 bases, there was a span of 19 bases. The CDR3 consists of 15 residues. Germline V gives CDR1 SNHLY, CDR2 FYNNEI. The CDR3 sequence: CASSDGAKRMWEQFF. The CDR3 DNA reads as TGTGCCAGCAGTGATGGAGCCAAGCGGATGTGGGAGCAGTTCTTC.

This clonotype was picked up one time. This chain links TRBV15 with TRBJ2-6; D ambiguous. This CDR3 is 15 amino acids long. From germline, CDR1 is LNHNV and CDR2 YYDKDF (reference sequence). The V end lost 5 bases, the J end lost 0 bases, and 8 bases lay between the germline ends. This CDR3 is CATSSLSSGANVLTF. CDR3 nucleotide sequence: TGTGCCACCAGCTCCCTCAGCTCTGGGGCCAACGTCCTGACTTTC.

The rearrangement uses TRBV18 and TRBJ2-3, with TRBD2 identical over 8 bases. Germline V gene data show CDR1 as KGHSH and CDR2 as LQKENI. The CDR3 sequence is 15 residues long. Trimming took 1 base from V and 4 from J; bases not matched to a gene: 4. In DNA form, the CDR3 reads TGTGCCAGCTCACCACAAGCGGGAGCGTCAGATACGCAGTATTTT. It is translated as CASSPQAGASDTQYF.